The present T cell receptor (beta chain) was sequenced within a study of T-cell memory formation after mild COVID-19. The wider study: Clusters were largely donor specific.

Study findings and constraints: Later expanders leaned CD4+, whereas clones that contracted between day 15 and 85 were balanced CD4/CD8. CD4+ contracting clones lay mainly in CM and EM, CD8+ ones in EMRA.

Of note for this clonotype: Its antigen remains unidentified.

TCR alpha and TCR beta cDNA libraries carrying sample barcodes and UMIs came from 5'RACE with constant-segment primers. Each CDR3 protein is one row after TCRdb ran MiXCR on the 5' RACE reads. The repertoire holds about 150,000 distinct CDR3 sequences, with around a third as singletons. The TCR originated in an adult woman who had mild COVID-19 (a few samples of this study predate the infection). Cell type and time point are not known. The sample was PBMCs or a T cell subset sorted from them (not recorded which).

The CDR3 DNA reads as TGTGCCAGCAGGGGGGACAGGGGAAACACTGAAGCTTTCTTT. This codes for CASRGDRGNTEAFF. The rearrangement joins TRBV2 to TRBJ1-1, with 10 bases lining up with TRBD1. The length of the CDR3 is 14 residues. V was pared by 6 bases and J by 2 bases, with 3 bases of the junction left unmatched. Looked up from germline, CDR1 is SNHLY and CDR2 is FYNNEI.